This TCR beta chain was identified in a study of T cell responses to AZD1222 COVID-19 vaccine. Assay: immunoSEQ multiplex PCR; the TCRdb copy retains only in-frame clones and omits some. The sample records about 110,000 clones, roughly nine tenths being singletons. General study results and limits: Donor demographics were predominantly white British with a female majority; clonal diversity may be underestimated. Compared with day 0, the breadth and depth of the Spike-specific TCR repertoire rose significantly after two doses of AZD1222. Unmutated variant regions reportedly attract nearly half of all spike-specific TCRs.

The CDR3 runs 13 residues. V lost 1 base to trimming and J lost 3 bases, with 7 bases between them. Germline lookup yields CDR1 KGHSH and CDR2 LQKENI. Remarks on this clone: Its antigen remains unknown.

V usage is TRBV18 and J usage is TRBJ2-7; D not resolved. Sample: peripheral blood, taken on day 0 of AZD1222 vaccination. The sequence was obtained from an adult in good health. The chain's CDR3 is CASSPRIDYEQYF. CDR3 coding DNA: TGTGCCAGCTCACCACGCATCGACTACGAGCAGTACTTC.